This T cell receptor (beta chain) was sequenced in a study of blood T cells in healthy people across ages. About this clonotype: Its antigen is unidentified.

V was clipped by 4 bases and J by 5 bases, with 9 bases between them. The germline V gene encodes CDR1 MNHEY and CDR2 SMNVEV (reference sequence). CDR3 length equals 13 residues. The study recruited healthy Caucasian donors from Russia who were aged roughly 6 to 95. A sample-barcoded 5' primer and a J-beta primer mix were used in a second PCR of about 7 to 12 cycles. From the 5' RACE reads, TCRdb called clonotypes with MiXCR, one entry per CDR3 protein. The sample contains about 680,000 distinct CDR3 sequences, about half of which appear only once. Overall study results and limits: With unsorted PBMCs, a conclusive comparison of naive versus antigen-experienced cells was not possible. Aged donors had fewer naive CD4+ cells and lower diversity than long-lived donors. Among T cells, TCR beta diversity per million cells dropped roughly linearly as age rose.

This TCR derives from an older woman in good health. This rearrangement joins TRBV27 to TRBJ1-5; D not certain. Material: blood. The CDR3 here is CASSYGEHQPQHF. The CDR3 coding sequence is TGTGCCAGCAGTTACGGTGAGCATCAGCCCCAGCATTTT.